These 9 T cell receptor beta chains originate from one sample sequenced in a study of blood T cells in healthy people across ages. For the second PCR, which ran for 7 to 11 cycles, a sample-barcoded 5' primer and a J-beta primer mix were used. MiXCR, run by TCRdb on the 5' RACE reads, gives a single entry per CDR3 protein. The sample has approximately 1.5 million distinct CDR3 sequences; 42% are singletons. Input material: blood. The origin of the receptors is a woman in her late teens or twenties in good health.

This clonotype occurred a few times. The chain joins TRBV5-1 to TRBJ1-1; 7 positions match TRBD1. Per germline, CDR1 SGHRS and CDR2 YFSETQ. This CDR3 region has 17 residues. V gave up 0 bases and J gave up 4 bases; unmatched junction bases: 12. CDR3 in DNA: TGCGCCAGCAGCTTGGGAAACAGGGGTAAAGATGGCACTGAAGCTTTCTTT. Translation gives CASSLGNRGKDGTEAFF.

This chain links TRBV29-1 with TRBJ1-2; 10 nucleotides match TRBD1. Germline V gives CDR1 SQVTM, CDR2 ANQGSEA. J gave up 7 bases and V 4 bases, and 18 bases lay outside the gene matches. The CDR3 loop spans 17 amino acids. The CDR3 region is CSVGGRTGGLLSIGYTF. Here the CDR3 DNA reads TGCAGCGTTGGGGGTCGGACAGGGGGACTTCTTAGTATTGGCTACACCTTC.

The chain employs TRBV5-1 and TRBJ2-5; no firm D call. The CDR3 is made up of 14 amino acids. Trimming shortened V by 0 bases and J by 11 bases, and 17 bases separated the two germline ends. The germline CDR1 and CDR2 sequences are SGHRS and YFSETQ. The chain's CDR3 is CASSLVVSLNEQYF. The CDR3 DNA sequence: TGCGCCAGCAGCTTGGTTGTTAGCCTCAATGAGCAGTACTTC. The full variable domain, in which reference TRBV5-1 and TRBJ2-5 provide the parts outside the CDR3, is KAGVTQTPRYLIKTRGQQVTLSCSPISGHRSVSWYQQTPGQGLQFLFEYFSETQRNKGNFPGRFSGRQFSNSRSEMNVSTLELGDSALYLCASSLVVSLNEQYFGPGTRLLVL.

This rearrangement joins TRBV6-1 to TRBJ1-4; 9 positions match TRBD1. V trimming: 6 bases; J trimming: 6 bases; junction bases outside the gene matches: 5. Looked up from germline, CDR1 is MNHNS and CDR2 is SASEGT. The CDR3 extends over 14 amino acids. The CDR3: CASRSDRGDEKLFF. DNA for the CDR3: TGTGCCAGCAGGTCCGACAGGGGGGATGAAAAACTGTTTTTT.

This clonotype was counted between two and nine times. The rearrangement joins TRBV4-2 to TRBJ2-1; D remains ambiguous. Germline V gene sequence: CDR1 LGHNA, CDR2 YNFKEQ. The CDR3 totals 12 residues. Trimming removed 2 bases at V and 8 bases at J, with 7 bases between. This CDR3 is CASSQIEDEQFF. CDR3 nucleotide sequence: TGTGCCAGCAGCCAAATTGAGGATGAGCAGTTCTTC.

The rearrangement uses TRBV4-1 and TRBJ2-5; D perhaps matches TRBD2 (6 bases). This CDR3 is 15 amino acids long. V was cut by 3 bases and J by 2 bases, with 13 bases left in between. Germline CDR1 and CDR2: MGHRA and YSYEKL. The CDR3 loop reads CASSHLGSQQETQYF. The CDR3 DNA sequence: TGCGCCAGCAGCCACCTCGGGAGCCAACAAGAGACCCAGTACTTC.

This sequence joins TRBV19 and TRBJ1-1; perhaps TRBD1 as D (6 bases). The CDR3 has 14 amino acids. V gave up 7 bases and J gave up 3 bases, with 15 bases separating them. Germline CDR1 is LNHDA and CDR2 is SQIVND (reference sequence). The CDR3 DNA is TGTGCCAGTACCACCAAGGGGGGGTACACTGAAGCTTTCTTT. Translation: CASTTKGGYTEAFF. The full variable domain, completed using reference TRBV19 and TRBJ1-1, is DGGITQSPKYLFRKEGQNVTLSCEQNLNHDAMYWYRQDPGQGLRLIYYSQIVNDFQKGDIAEGYSVSREKKESFPLTVTSAQKNPTAFYLCASTTKGGYTEAFFGQGTRLTVV.

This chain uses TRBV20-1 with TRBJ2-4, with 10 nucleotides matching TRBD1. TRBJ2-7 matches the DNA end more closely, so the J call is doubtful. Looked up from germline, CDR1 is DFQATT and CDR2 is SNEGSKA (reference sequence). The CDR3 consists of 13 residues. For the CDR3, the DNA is TGCAGTGCTAGTAGGGACAGGGGTGGCGAGCAGTACTTC. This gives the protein CSASRDRGGEQYF.

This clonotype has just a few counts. In DNA, the CDR3 is TGTGCCAGCAGCCCAGAGCTTCGTGAGCAGTTCTTC. It encodes CASSPELREQFF. The V and J genes are TRBV7-2 and TRBJ2-1; unclear D gene. The CDR3 is 12 amino acids. CDR1 is SGHTA and CDR2 is FQGNSA in the germline V gene. V was clipped by 5 bases and J by 9 bases, with 11 bases between them.